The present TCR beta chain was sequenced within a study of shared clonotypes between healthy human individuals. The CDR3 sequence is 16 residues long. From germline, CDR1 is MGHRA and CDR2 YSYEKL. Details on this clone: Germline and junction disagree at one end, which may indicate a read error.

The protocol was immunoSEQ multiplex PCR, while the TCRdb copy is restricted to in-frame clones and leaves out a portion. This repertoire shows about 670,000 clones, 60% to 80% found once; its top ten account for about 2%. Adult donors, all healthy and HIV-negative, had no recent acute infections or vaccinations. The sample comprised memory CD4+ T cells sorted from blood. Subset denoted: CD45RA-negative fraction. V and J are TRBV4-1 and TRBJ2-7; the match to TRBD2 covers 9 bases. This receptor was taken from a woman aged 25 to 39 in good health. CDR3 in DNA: TGTGCCAGCAGCCAAGTAGGAGGCGGGAGGGCTTTAGAGCAGTACTTC. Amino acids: CASSQVGGGRALEQYF.